Following are 29 T cell receptor beta chains from one sample sequenced in a study of blood T cells in healthy people across ages. Through a sample-barcoded 5' primer and a J-beta primer mix, a second PCR was run for about 6 to 12 cycles. A single record per CDR3 protein comes from TCRdb applying MiXCR to the 5' RACE reads. Found here are about 730,000 distinct CDR3 sequences, approximately 43% of them singletons; the top ten hold 20%. The specimen was blood. Receptor source: a woman aged 55-70 years in good health.

This clonotype turned up a few times. The CDR3: CASSSTSAQRSFEQFF. The CDR3 DNA reads as TGTGCCAGCAGCTCTACTAGCGCCCAGAGGTCTTTTGAGCAGTTCTTC. The rearrangement uses TRBV11-3 and TRBJ2-1; 7 bases align to TRBD2. Germline V gene sequence: CDR1 SGHNT, CDR2 YENEEA. The CDR3 has 16 residues. Trimming cost V 4 bases and J 9 bases; bases outside gene matches: 15.

This clonotype has at least ten counts. The chain employs TRBV29-1 and TRBJ2-5; 11 bases are a match to TRBD2. This CDR3 spans 13 amino acids. Germline V gene lookup returns CDR1 SQVTM and CDR2 ANQGSEA. After removal of 6 bases from V and 7 bases from J, the junction contained 7 bases not matched to a gene. The CDR3 coding sequence is TGCAGCGTGCGGGCTAGCGGGGGGTCGACCCAGTACTTC. It yields the protein CSVRASGGSTQYF.

The chain combines TRBV29-1 with TRBJ2-3, with D perhaps being TRBD1 or TRBD2 (5 bases each). Germline V gene lookup returns CDR1 SQVTM and CDR2 ANQGSEA. V lost 8 bases, J lost 5 bases, and 17 bases lay in between. The CDR3 is 13 amino acids. The CDR3 DNA reads as TGCAGCAAATTGGGGGTAGCTGGAGATACGCAGTATTTT. Encoded protein: CSKLGVAGDTQYF.

The table lists this clonotype with many counts. The chain joins TRBV7-2 to TRBJ2-3; a weak D match, TRBD2 (5 bases). Deletions cut 5 bases from V and 1 base from J, with 13 bases between. The germline gives CDR1 SGHTA, CDR2 FQGNSA. The CDR3 is 15 residues long. CDR3 region: CASSAQERRTDTQYF. As DNA, the CDR3 is TGTGCCAGCAGCGCCCAGGAGCGGCGCACAGATACGCAGTATTTT.

To note about this clonotype: A single base separates this from a much larger clone, so it may be a read error. The chain carries TRBV4-2 and TRBJ2-7; D remains ambiguous. This CDR3 is 15 amino acids long. V was cut by 0 bases and J by 2 bases, with 11 bases left in between. Germline V gene data show CDR1 as LGHNA and CDR2 as YNFKEQ. The CDR3 nucleotides read TGTGCCAGCAGCCAAGATCAGGCTAAACCCTACGAGCAGTACTTC. Amino acid sequence: CASSQDQAKPYEQYF.

V and J are TRBV6-6 and TRBJ2-7; TRBD1 agrees at 9 bases. V dropped 7 bases and J dropped 2; count of bases not matched to a gene: 6. Germline values: CDR1 MNHNY, CDR2 SVGAGI (reference sequence). The CDR3 length is 14 residues. In nucleotides, the CDR3 is TGTGCCAGCATTTCGGGGACAGGGCCCTACGAGCAGTACTTC. Its translation: CASISGTGPYEQYF.

The chain joins TRBV6-2 or TRBV6-3 to TRBJ2-4; D remains ambiguous. The V gene's germline CDR1 is MNHEY and CDR2 SVGEGT. The CDR3 has 14 residues. The V end was cut by 4 bases, the J end by 9 bases, with 16 bases between. In nucleotides, the CDR3 is TGTGCCAGCAGTTTAGATAGTGCGATCGGCATTCAGTACTTC. Protein product: CASSLDSAIGIQYF.

This sequence joins TRBV27 and TRBJ2-7; D gene unclear. Trimming cost V 8 bases and J 1 base, with 15 bases left between them. In germline, CDR1 is MNHEY, CDR2 SMNVEV (reference sequence). The CDR3 length is 14 residues. The CDR3 region is CASSSGPTSYEQYF. Here the CDR3 DNA reads TGTGCCAGCTCATCCGGACCAACGTCCTACGAGCAGTACTTC.

This chain uses TRBV20-1 with TRBJ1-2, with D tentatively TRBD1 (5 bases). This CDR3 region has 12 residues. Germline CDR1 DFQATT, CDR2 SNEGSKA (reference sequence). The germline V and J ends were trimmed by 1 base and 7 bases, with 10 bases remaining between them. CDR3 DNA sequence: TGCAGTGCTAGAGGTTTAGGGGTTGGCTACACCTTC. Translated, it gives CSARGLGVGYTF.

CDR3 bases: TGTGCCAGCAGCACCAGGGAGGACTATGGCTACACCTTC. It encodes CASSTREDYGYTF. The genes are TRBV7-9 and TRBJ1-2, with TRBD1 as a possible D gene (5 bases). This CDR3 is 13 amino acids long. Germline lookup yields CDR1 SEHNR and CDR2 FQNEAQ (reference sequence). Trimming removed 5 bases from V and 3 bases from J, with 10 bases in between. Filled out from reference TRBV7-9 and TRBJ1-2, the complete variable domain reads DTGVSQNPRHKITKRGQNVTFRCDPISEHNRLYWYRQTLGQGPEFLTYFQNEAQLEKSRLLSDRFSAERPKGSFSTLEIQRTEQGDSAMYLCASSTREDYGYTFGSGTRLTVV.

A remark on this clonotype: This could be a read error, since a much larger clone is one nucleotide away. The chain couples TRBV3-1 to TRBJ2-1; D call uncertain. The J call is uncertain, as TRBJ2-7 better fits the DNA end. The germline V gene encodes CDR1 LGHDT and CDR2 YNNKEL (reference sequence). The CDR3 totals 15 residues. DNA for the CDR3: TGTGCCAGCAGCCAAGAAATCGACAACTACAATGAGCAGTACTTC. Its protein is CASSQEIDNYNEQYF.

The gene calls are TRBV20-1 and TRBJ1-4; D remains unclear. The V and J ends lost 6 bases and 3 bases respectively, with 23 bases between them. CDR3 length: 17 residues. CDR1 is DFQATT, CDR2 SNEGSKA, per germline (reference sequence). CDR3 sequence reads: CSATLVPGLPANEKLFF. CDR3 nucleotides: TGCAGTGCCACCCTAGTTCCGGGGTTACCAGCTAATGAAAAACTGTTTTTT.

The V gene is TRBV7-2, the J gene TRBJ2-5; 12 positions agree with TRBD1. The CDR3 is 14 amino acids. Germline CDR1 reads SGHTA; CDR2 reads FQGNSA. The J segment lost 11 bases and the V segment lost 5 bases, leaving 9 bases of the junction unmatched. In nucleotides, the CDR3 is TGTGCCAGCAGCGCGTCCCGGGACAGGGGGCGGCAGTACTTC. This sequence encodes CASSASRDRGRQYF.

The chain links TRBV20-1 to TRBJ1-5; no firm D call. Germline values: CDR1 DFQATT, CDR2 SNEGSKA (reference sequence). The CDR3 spans 14 residues. Trimming removed 2 bases from V and 1 base from J, with 9 bases in between. CDR3 bases: TGCAGTGCTAGACCTCCGGCCAGCAATCAGCCCCAGCATTTT. Residues: CSARPPASNQPQHF.

This clonotype was counted many times. This rearrangement joins TRBV10-3 to TRBJ2-3; 7 bases match TRBD2. The V gene's germline CDR1 is ENHRY and CDR2 SYGVKD. The CDR3 contains 15 residues. V shed 3 bases, J shed 0 bases, and the junction held 3 bases outside the gene matches. The CDR3 region is CAISDGRGSTDTQYF. In nucleotides, the CDR3 is TGTGCCATCAGTGATGGGCGGGGGAGCACAGATACGCAGTATTTT.

The chain recombines TRBV7-8 with TRBJ2-3; D is unclear. CDR3 size: 15 residues. Trimming took 5 bases from V and 2 from J, leaving 14 bases between them. Germline values: CDR1 SGHVS, CDR2 FQNEAQ. The CDR3 here is CASSPDQTLTDTQYF. In nucleotides, the CDR3 is TGTGCCAGCAGCCCAGATCAGACACTCACAGATACGCAGTATTTT.

There are a few counts of this clonotype. V gene TRBV7-2 combines with J gene TRBJ1-2; D is ambiguous. The CDR3 is made up of 13 amino acids. CDR1 and CDR2 (germline): SGHTA, FQGNSA. V shed 5 bases and J shed 2 bases, with 9 bases lying between them. CDR3 sequence reads: CASSTDGNYGYTF. CDR3 sequence (DNA): TGTGCCAGCAGCACGGACGGGAACTATGGCTACACCTTC.

This clonotype was counted a few times. The rearrangement joins TRBV20-1 to TRBJ2-3; 13 positions match TRBD2. This CDR3 spans 15 amino acids. V was clipped by 5 bases and J by 3 bases; unmatched bases: 5. Germline V lookup: CDR1 DFQATT, CDR2 SNEGSKA (reference sequence). Here the CDR3 reads CSAWTSGSGTDTQYF. CDR3 DNA sequence: TGCAGTGCTTGGACTAGCGGGAGCGGTACAGATACGCAGTATTTT.

There are a few counts of this clonotype. V is TRBV4-2 and J is TRBJ2-3, with TRBD2 matching over 7 bases. The CDR3 loop spans 16 amino acids. CDR1 and CDR2 (germline): LGHNA, YNFKEQ. After removal of 0 bases from V and 1 base from J, the junction contained 4 bases not matched to a gene. The CDR3 spells CASSQDIAGGTDTQYF. CDR3 DNA: TGTGCCAGCAGCCAAGATATCGCGGGGGGCACAGATACGCAGTATTTT.

A word on this clonotype: A far larger clone is just one base off, so this is likely a read error. This sequence joins TRBV25-1 and TRBJ2-7; 12 positions match TRBD1. Germline V gene lookup returns CDR1 MGHDK and CDR2 SYGVNS. This CDR3 has 14 residues. As DNA, the CDR3 is TGTGCCAGCAGCTCGGGGACAGGGGGCTACGAGCACTACTTC. Translation gives CASSSGTGGYEHYF.

The chain has TRBV11-2 and TRBJ1-2; D might be TRBD1 (5 bases). Germline V gene sequence: CDR1 SGHAT, CDR2 FQNNGV. This CDR3 comprises 13 residues. Trimming stripped 5 bases from V and 5 bases from J, with 12 bases between. CDR3 protein: CASSAGLTYGYTF. The CDR3 DNA reads as TGTGCCAGCAGCGCGGGACTGACATATGGCTACACCTTC.

This chain links TRBV18 with TRBJ2-1; D is unresolved. The CDR3 extends over 12 amino acids. Looked up from germline, CDR1 is KGHSH and CDR2 is LQKENI. V gave up 0 bases and J gave up 9 bases, with 6 bases separating them. CDR3 nucleotide sequence: TGTGCCAGCTCACCACCGGGAATTGAGCAGTTCTTC. Encoded protein: CASSPPGIEQFF.

The chain carries TRBV20-1 and TRBJ2-7, with TRBD2 identical over 9 bases. The CDR3 consists of 16 residues. The trim removed 4 bases at V and 5 bases at J, leaving 15 bases unmatched. The germline CDR1 and CDR2 sequences are DFQATT and SNEGSKA (reference sequence). The CDR3, as DNA: TGCAGTGCTATCCCCCTCGGGCGGGGGGGCCTCAACGAGCAGTACTTC. It codes for CSAIPLGRGGLNEQYF.

This clonotype showed up just a few times. This chain joins TRBV10-3 and TRBJ2-1, with 8 nucleotides matching TRBD1. The germline gives CDR1 ENHRY, CDR2 SYGVKD. This CDR3 contains 13 residues. V dropped 8 bases and J dropped 7; count of bases not matched to a gene: 7. The CDR3 region has the DNA TGTGCCATCGACAGGGGCGACATGAATGAGCAGTTCTTC. It specifies CAIDRGDMNEQFF.

The gene calls are TRBV10-3 and TRBJ2-7; TRBD2 agrees at 7 bases. This CDR3 has 13 amino acids. CDR1 ENHRY and CDR2 SYGVKD come from the germline V gene. The ends lost 8 bases at V and 3 bases at J; junction bases unmatched: 7. DNA for the CDR3: TGTGCCATCTCGGGACTACTCCTCTACGAGCAGTACTTC. Residues: CAISGLLLYEQYF.

The rearrangement links TRBV2 to TRBJ2-3; 10 bases line up with TRBD2. The CDR3 runs 11 residues. J gave up 14 bases and V 6 bases, and 5 bases lay outside the gene matches. Germline V gene data show CDR1 as SNHLY and CDR2 as FYNNEI. The CDR3 loop is CASSGTSVGYF. The CDR3 DNA reads as TGTGCCAGCAGCGGGACTAGCGTTGGGTATTTT.

This clonotype appeared a few times. V and J are TRBV20-1 and TRBJ2-3; 8 positions agree with TRBD2. The junction had 4 bases not matched to a gene; V was cut back by 4 bases and J by 1 base. The CDR3 extends over 14 amino acids. Germline CDR1 and CDR2: DFQATT and SNEGSKA (reference sequence). CDR3 sequence (DNA): TGCAGTGCTAAAACTAGCGGAGGCACAGATACGCAGTATTTT. Its protein is CSAKTSGGTDTQYF.

The chain carries TRBV6-6 and TRBJ2-7; 7 bases are shared with TRBD2. After removal of 9 bases from V and 3 bases from J, the junction contained 11 bases not matched to a gene. Germline lookup yields CDR1 MNHNY and CDR2 SVGAGI (reference sequence). This CDR3 region has 14 residues. The CDR3 region has the DNA TGTGCCAGTCTTGGGGTGGGAGGGATCTACGAGCAGTACTTC. Protein sequence: CASLGVGGIYEQYF.

Concerning this clonotype: Relative to the germline gene, one junction end is altered; a read error may explain this. This chain connects TRBV20-1 to TRBJ1-1; D gene uncertain. The CDR3 contains 12 residues. Germline CDR1 reads DFQATT; CDR2 reads SNEGSKA (reference sequence). CDR3 residues: CNARGGMREAFF. In DNA, the CDR3 is TGCAATGCTAGAGGAGGCATGAGGGAAGCTTTCTTT.